The 14 T cell receptor beta chains presented below share a single source sample, sequenced in a study of T cells expressing NK-cell markers (dated by TCRdb to the early 2020s). The library was built by means of 5' RACE. The data were produced on an Illumina HiSeq 2000. TCRdb reprocessed the reads, reporting each CDR3 protein sequence once and no DNA. The sample's table lists a count of 500,000 to 600,000 distinct CDR3 sequences. Approximately 4% of the sample is in the top ten clones. The sequenced material came from blood T cells: a sorted CD56 or NKG2C T cell subset, CD4+ or CD8+ T cells, or bulk PBMC T cells (not recorded which). These receptors were collected from a man younger than 35 in good health. Donor details come from another sample of the same person, matched by shared clones.

The chain recombines TRBV5-5 with TRBJ2-7. Germline CDR1 reads SGHKS; CDR2 reads YYEKEE (reference sequence). This CDR3 region has 13 residues. The CDR3 loop is CASSSRLTYEQYF.

CDR3 region: CASREQGTSTDTQYF. The rearrangement links TRBV2 to TRBJ2-3; the TCRdb call, TRBD1, lacks DNA for checking. Germline CDR1 SNHLY, CDR2 FYNNEI. The CDR3 is made up of 15 amino acids.

The rearrangement links TRBV25-1 to TRBJ2-5; the TCRdb call, TRBD2, lacks DNA for checking. This CDR3 spans 17 amino acids. Germline V lookup: CDR1 MGHDK, CDR2 SYGVNS. The CDR3: CASSEFGLADYQETQYF.

The gene calls are TRBV29-1 and TRBJ2-1; as DNA is missing, the TRBD1 call by TCRdb cannot be tested. CDR1 and CDR2 (germline): SQVTM, ANQGSEA. This CDR3 region has 13 residues. The CDR3 spells CSDRQRRYNEQFF.

The chain couples TRBV29-1 to TRBJ2-3; the D gene TCRdb calls, TRBD2, cannot be checked with no DNA. The CDR3 has 15 residues. Germline assignment: CDR1 SQVTM and CDR2 ANQGSEA. The CDR3 loop reads CSVNSLAENTDTQYF.

The chain uses TRBV10-3 and TRBJ2-1; TCRdb outputs TRBD2, but without DNA this stays unchecked. The germline CDR1 and CDR2 sequences are ENHRY and SYGVKD. The CDR3 sequence is 15 residues long. The CDR3 protein is CAISEGLAGVNEQFF.

V and J are TRBV11-3 and TRBJ2-3; TCRdb returns TRBD1, unconfirmable since there is no DNA. CDR1 is SGHNT, CDR2 YENEEA, per germline. This CDR3 spans 13 amino acids. Here the CDR3 reads CASSSRESGTQYF.

The V and J genes are TRBV6-2 or TRBV6-3 and TRBJ2-6; lacking DNA, the TRBD1 call made by TCRdb goes unchecked. Germline assignment: CDR1 MNHEY and CDR2 SVGEGT. This CDR3 region has 16 residues. This chain's CDR3 is CASSYDSRSGANVLTF.

This chain uses TRBV9 with TRBJ2-3. The germline V gene has CDR1 SGDLS and CDR2 YYNGEE. CDR3 length: 15 amino acids. The CDR3 protein is CASSSSGVRADTQYF.

The chain uses TRBV5-1 and TRBJ1-1; TCRdb lists TRBD1, though no DNA is available to test this call. The CDR3 spans 16 residues. Germline V gene sequence: CDR1 SGHRS, CDR2 YFSETQ. CDR3 sequence: CASSPYSPQENTEAFF.

The chain is built from TRBV5-1 and TRBJ2-7; TCRdb lists TRBD2, though no DNA is available to test this call. Per the germline V gene, CDR1 is SGHRS and CDR2 is YFSETQ. This CDR3 contains 14 residues. Here the CDR3 reads CASRGGGQIYEQYF.

The rearrangement uses TRBV24-1 and TRBJ2-1; the D call of TRBD1 rests on TCRdb alone, since no DNA is present to check it. The CDR3 totals 20 residues. CDR1 and CDR2 (germline): KGHDR, SFDVKD. The CDR3 sequence: CATSDLPGTGGAGSYNEQFF.

This sequence joins TRBV12-3 or TRBV12-4 and TRBJ2-4; no DNA is available, so the TRBD2 call from TCRdb remains unchecked. The CDR3 consists of 13 residues. The CDR3 region is CATGGRAKNIQYF.

V gene TRBV2 combines with J gene TRBJ2-1; TCRdb reports TRBD2, a call that lacks DNA to check it against. The CDR3 covers 13 residues. Per germline, CDR1 SNHLY and CDR2 FYNNEI. The CDR3 loop is CASSEEGYNEQFF.